The rows below give T cell receptor beta chains drawn from one sample of a study of blood T cell repertoires in COVID-19. The data were produced by immunoSEQ multiplex PCR, yet TCRdb's version contains in-frame clones alone and is incomplete. In the table there are about 150,000 clones, 65% to 90% of which are singletons. Sequences were obtained from peripheral blood. All receptors derive from a man aged 65 to 85 with acute or convalescent COVID-19. The CDR3 runs from the conserved cysteine through the conserved F or W. The D gene is left open where the match is weak. Clone size is stated in some rows and not others, as once, few, many or a class when expanded.

j_gene: TRBJ1-1
abundance: -
d_gene: -
v_gene: TRBV11-2
CDR3aa: CASSLETGLNTEAFF
CDR3nt: TGTGCCAGCAGCTTAGAGACAGGCCTGAACACTGAAGCTTTCTTT

j_gene: TRBJ2-5
abundance: -
d_gene: TRBD1
v_gene: TRBV6-2/TRBV6-3
CDR3aa: CASSYRGPVQETQYF
CDR3nt: TGTGCCAGCAGTTACAGGGGGCCTGTCCAAGAGACCCAGTACTTC

j_gene: TRBJ1-1
abundance: -
d_gene: -
v_gene: TRBV10-3
CDR3aa: CAISEGRLRTEAFF
CDR3nt: TGTGCCATCAGTGAGGGGAGACTCCGCACTGAAGCTTTCTTT

j_gene: TRBJ1-3
abundance: -
d_gene: -
v_gene: TRBV28
CDR3aa: CASSFSEGAGNTIYF
CDR3nt: TGTGCCAGCAGTTTCTCCGAGGGGGCTGGAAACACCATATATTTT

j_gene: TRBJ2-1
abundance: -
d_gene: TRBD2
v_gene: TRBV19
CDR3aa: CASSTGLAIDEQFF
CDR3nt: TGTGCCAGTAGTACCGGACTAGCGATCGATGAGCAGTTCTTC

j_gene: TRBJ1-2
abundance: -
d_gene: TRBD1
v_gene: TRBV7-8
CDR3aa: CASSLGQGDGYTF
CDR3nt: TGTGCCAGCAGCTTAGGACAGGGAGACGGCTACACCTTC

j_gene: TRBJ2-3
abundance: once
d_gene: -
v_gene: TRBV29-1
CDR3aa: CSVERGTDTQYF
CDR3nt: TGCAGCGTTGAGAGGGGGACAGATACGCAGTATTTT

j_gene: TRBJ1-5
abundance: once
d_gene: -
v_gene: TRBV7-8
CDR3aa: CASSITGSNQPQHF
CDR3nt: TGTGCCAGCAGCATCACAGGGAGCAATCAGCCCCAGCATTTT

j_gene: TRBJ2-3
abundance: -
d_gene: TRBD2
v_gene: TRBV5-1
CDR3aa: CASSLDYRGPTSGRGTDTQYF
CDR3nt: TGCGCCAGCAGCTTGGACTACAGGGGTCCGACTAGCGGGAGGGGAACCGATACGCAGTATTTT

j_gene: TRBJ1-1
abundance: once
d_gene: -
v_gene: TRBV4-1
CDR3aa: CASSQAGRKAFF
CDR3nt: TGCGCCAGCAGCCAAGCAGGGAGGAAAGCTTTCTTT

j_gene: TRBJ2-3
abundance: -
d_gene: -
v_gene: TRBV5-1
CDR3aa: CASSQLQSTDTQYF
CDR3nt: TGCGCCAGCAGCCAGCTACAGAGCACAGATACGCAGTATTTT

j_gene: TRBJ2-3
abundance: -
d_gene: TRBD1
v_gene: TRBV11-3
CDR3aa: CASSLGGQGRTDTQYF
CDR3nt: TGTGCCAGCAGCTTAGGGGGACAGGGCCGCACAGATACGCAGTATTTT

j_gene: TRBJ2-5
abundance: -
d_gene: TRBD2
v_gene: TRBV5-1
CDR3aa: CASSWGTSGQETQYF
CDR3nt: TGCGCCAGCAGCTGGGGGACTAGCGGCCAAGAGACCCAGTACTTC

j_gene: TRBJ2-2
abundance: few
d_gene: -
v_gene: TRBV28
CDR3aa: CASSSLTGELFF
CDR3nt: TGTGCCAGCAGTTCCCTCACCGGGGAGCTGTTTTTT

j_gene: TRBJ2-7
abundance: -
d_gene: TRBD1
v_gene: TRBV6-2/TRBV6-3
CDR3aa: CASSRQRQGSYEQYF
CDR3nt: TGTGCCAGCAGTAGGCAACGACAGGGTTCCTACGAGCAGTACTTC

j_gene: TRBJ2-7
abundance: -
d_gene: -
v_gene: TRBV21-1
CDR3aa: CASSTGGPSYEQYF
CDR3nt: TGTGCCAGCAGCACAGGGGGCCCCTCCTACGAGCAGTACTTC